Below are 29 T cell receptor beta chains sequenced from a single sample in a study of T cell responses to AZD1222 COVID-19 vaccine. Only in-frame clones appear in the TCRdb table, and some are missing; sequencing was by immunoSEQ multiplex PCR. The sample shows roughly 140,000 clones, roughly 90% of them seen only once. The material sequenced was peripheral blood, taken 28 days after the second AZD1222 dose. These receptors were taken from an adult who received the AZD1222 COVID-19 vaccine.

V usage is TRBV5-6 and J usage is TRBJ1-6; D not certain. V lost 1 base to trimming and J lost 0 bases, with 8 bases between them. The CDR3 length is 16 residues. The germline gives CDR1 SGHDT, CDR2 YYEEEE. CDR3 nucleotides: TGTGCCAGCAGCTTGTTGGGGAGCTCCTATAATTCACCCCTCCACTTT. Amino acids: CASSLLGSSYNSPLHF. Full variable domain (remainder filled in from reference TRBV5-6 and TRBJ1-6): DAGVTQSPTHLIKTRGQQVTLRCSPKSGHDTVSWYQQALGQGPQFIFQYYEEEERQRGNFPDRFSGHQFPNYSSELNVNALLLGDSALYLCASSLLGSSYNSPLHFGNGTRLTVT.

The gene calls are TRBV6-5 and TRBJ2-2, with D perhaps matching TRBD1 (6 bases). This CDR3 spans 15 amino acids. V lost 5 bases and J lost 6, with 16 bases in between. CDR1 is MNHEY and CDR2 is SVGAGI in the germline V gene. The CDR3 loop reads CASSTQNRVAGELFF. CDR3 bases: TGTGCCAGCAGTACCCAAAACAGGGTGGCCGGGGAGCTGTTTTTT.

CDR3: CASSRETGGRNEQYF. In nucleotides, the CDR3 is TGTGCCAGCAGTAGGGAGACAGGGGGTCGGAACGAGCAGTACTTC. The rearrangement links TRBV27 to TRBJ2-7; 9 bases fit TRBD1. CDR3 length equals 15 residues. The ends lost 5 bases at V and 5 bases at J; junction bases unmatched: 10. CDR1 and CDR2 (germline): MNHEY, SMNVEV (reference sequence).

V is TRBV2 and J is TRBJ1-2; the D is unclear. Germline loops: CDR1 SNHLY, CDR2 FYNNEI. The V end lost 4 bases, the J end lost 8 bases, and 20 bases lay between the germline ends. The CDR3 extends over 15 amino acids. This chain's CDR3 is CASSAVDTPSSGYTF. CDR3 nucleotides: TGTGCCAGCAGTGCAGTAGACACCCCTAGCTCCGGCTACACCTTC.

The chain joins TRBV5-8 to TRBJ1-5; D is ambiguous. CDR3 length: 14 amino acids. The germline gives CDR1 SGHTS, CDR2 YDEGEE. V was cut by 4 bases and J by 1 base, with 9 bases left in between. Here the CDR3 DNA reads TGTGCCAGCAGCCCCAGAGGGAGCAATCAGCCCCAGCATTTT. Translating it yields CASSPRGSNQPQHF.

The chain recombines TRBV10-3 with TRBJ2-7, with 10 bases matching TRBD1. Germline V CDR1 and CDR2: ENHRY, SYGVKD. The V and J ends lost 6 bases and 3 bases, in that order; junction bases with no gene match: 5. The CDR3 runs 14 residues. CDR3 DNA: TGTGCCATCAGGGGACAGGGGAGAGGCTACGAGCAGTACTTC. This encodes CAIRGQGRGYEQYF.

The chain recombines TRBV30 with TRBJ1-2; no clear D gene. This CDR3 spans 11 amino acids. The germline gives CDR1 GTSNPN, CDR2 SVGIG (reference sequence). The V and J ends lost 3 bases and 2 bases respectively, with 4 bases between them. The CDR3 nucleotides read TGTGCCTGGAGAGTCAACTATGGCTACACCTTC. Protein product: CAWRVNYGYTF.

V gene TRBV19 combines with J gene TRBJ2-2; 12 bases map to TRBD2. The trim removed 7 bases at V and 2 bases at J, leaving 8 bases unmatched. CDR1 is LNHDA, CDR2 SQIVND, per germline (reference sequence). This CDR3 spans 17 amino acids. The CDR3 here is CASTQLAGGPNTGELFF. CDR3 bases: TGTGCCAGTACCCAACTAGCGGGGGGACCTAACACCGGGGAGCTGTTTTTT.

The chain recombines TRBV21-1 with TRBJ2-1; the table's D gene call, TRBD2, was not cross checked with the DNA. TRBV21-1 is a pseudogene segment. CDR3 length: 18 residues. The CDR3 loop reads CASSKSPSTSRRRNEQFF. DNA for the CDR3: TGTGCCAGCAGCAAATCCCCCTCGACTAGCCGGAGGAGGAATGAGCAGTTCTTC.

The chain employs TRBV19 and TRBJ1-6; no firm D call. Germline lookup yields CDR1 LNHDA and CDR2 SQIVND (reference sequence). CDR3 length equals 16 residues. V was pared by 6 bases and J by 7 bases, with 19 bases between. CDR3 region: CASSPGLGARNSPLHF. The CDR3 DNA sequence: TGTGCCAGTAGCCCCGGATTGGGCGCGCGGAATTCACCCCTCCACTTT. Using reference TRBV19 and TRBJ1-6 for the parts outside the CDR3, the full variable domain is DGGITQSPKYLFRKEGQNVTLSCEQNLNHDAMYWYRQDPGQGLRLIYYSQIVNDFQKGDIAEGYSVSREKKESFPLTVTSAQKNPTAFYLCASSPGLGARNSPLHFGNGTRLTVT.

The chain employs TRBV5-1 and TRBJ2-2; D is undetermined. Germline CDR1 is SGHRS and CDR2 is YFSETQ. The CDR3 consists of 15 residues. Trimming took 0 bases from V and 5 from J, leaving 11 bases between them. The CDR3 loop reads CASSLEDISTGELFF. CDR3 bases: TGCGCCAGCAGCTTGGAGGATATTAGTACCGGGGAGCTGTTTTTT. Drawing the rest from reference TRBV5-1 and TRBJ2-2, the complete variable domain is KAGVTQTPRYLIKTRGQQVTLSCSPISGHRSVSWYQQTPGQGLQFLFEYFSETQRNKGNFPGRFSGRQFSNSRSEMNVSTLELGDSALYLCASSLEDISTGELFFGEGSRLTVL.

This chain connects TRBV4-2 to TRBJ1-3, with 9 bases that match TRBD1. The V gene's germline CDR1 is LGHNA and CDR2 YNFKEQ. The CDR3 is 16 residues long. The V segment lost 0 bases and the J segment 4 bases; nucleotides outside the gene matches: 4. The CDR3 DNA follows: TGTGCCAGCAGCCAAGAACAGGGGGCAGGGGGAAACACCATATATTTT. This translates into CASSQEQGAGGNTIYF.

This chain uses TRBV27 with TRBJ1-2, with D perhaps TRBD1 (5 bases). Germline V gene sequence: CDR1 MNHEY, CDR2 SMNVEV (reference sequence). The CDR3 has 14 amino acids. The germline V and J ends were trimmed by 0 bases and 8 bases, with 13 bases remaining between them. Here the CDR3 reads CASSLSWAGGGYTF. The CDR3 region has the DNA TGTGCCAGCAGTTTATCATGGGCGGGGGGAGGCTACACCTTC.

V gene TRBV30 combines with J gene TRBJ1-3; TRBD1 might be the D (6 bases). With 4 bases removed from V and 1 base from J, the gap between germline ends came to 8 bases. The germline gives CDR1 GTSNPN, CDR2 SVGIG (reference sequence). The CDR3 totals 13 residues. The CDR3 bases are TGTGCCTGGAATGGACAGTCTGGAAACACCATATATTTT. This codes for CAWNGQSGNTIYF.

The rearrangement uses TRBV4-3 and TRBJ1-3; D might be TRBD1 (5 bases). V lost 4 bases, J lost 0 bases, and 13 bases lay in between. CDR3 length: 16 residues. Per germline, CDR1 LGHNA and CDR2 YSLEER. This CDR3 is CASSPSDSHSGNTIYF. The CDR3 DNA reads as TGCGCCAGCAGCCCCTCTGACAGTCACTCTGGAAACACCATATATTTT.

The table lists this clone with a count of one. The genes are TRBV6-2 or TRBV6-3 and TRBJ2-2; D gene ambiguous. The length of the CDR3 is 16 residues. Germline CDR1 reads MNHEY; CDR2 reads SVGEGT. Trimming left V 6 bases short and J 1 base short, with 15 bases between. The CDR3 loop reads CASSRNMVGNTGELFF. CDR3 bases: TGTGCCAGCAGCCGCAATATGGTCGGGAACACCGGGGAGCTGTTTTTT.

This clone occurred once. The genes are TRBV30 and TRBJ1-5, with D possibly matching TRBD1 (5 bases). V shed 2 bases and J shed 5 bases, with 10 bases lying between them. CDR1 and CDR2 from the germline V gene are GTSNPN and SVGIG (reference sequence). This CDR3 has 13 amino acids. The CDR3 coding sequence is TGTGCCTGGAGTCTAGGAGGGGATCAGCCCCAGCATTTT. As protein: CAWSLGGDQPQHF. The complete variable domain, with remaining parts taken from reference TRBV30 and TRBJ1-5, reads SQTIHQWPATLVQPVGSPLSLECTVEGTSNPNLYWYRQAAGRGLQLLFYSVGIGQISSEVPQNLSASRPQDRQFILSSKKLLLSDSGFYLCAWSLGGDQPQHFGDGTRLSIL.

J is TRBJ1-5 and V is TRBV19; no reliable D call. Germline V gene sequence: CDR1 LNHDA, CDR2 SQIVND (reference sequence). V was shortened by 6 bases and J by 6 bases, with 15 bases between the two germline ends. The CDR3 covers 14 residues. The CDR3 is CASSLGDRAQPQHF. CDR3 coding DNA: TGTGCCAGTAGCCTTGGGGATCGAGCTCAGCCCCAGCATTTT.

The rearrangement uses TRBV7-6 and TRBJ2-3; possible D gene TRBD2, 5 bases. V lost 2 bases, J lost 4 bases, and 10 bases lay in between. This CDR3 is built from 14 residues. CDR1 SGHVS and CDR2 FNYEAQ come from the germline V gene. CDR3 protein: CASSLWLASDTQYF. DNA of the CDR3: TGTGCCAGCAGCTTATGGCTAGCTTCAGATACGCAGTATTTT.

This clone was recorded once. This chain connects TRBV19 to TRBJ1-5, with D possibly TRBD1 on 5 matching bases. The CDR3 has 14 residues. Between the trimmed V and J ends, which lost 8 bases and 3 bases, there was a span of 14 bases. CDR1 and CDR2 (germline): LNHDA, SQIVND (reference sequence). CDR3 nucleotide sequence: TGTGCCAGTGGAGGGGCAGGGTACAATCAGCCCCAGCATTTT. Translation: CASGGAGYNQPQHF.

The chain recombines TRBV3-1 (or the pseudogene TRBV3-2) with TRBJ1-4, with 8 bases fitting TRBD1. Trimming took 4 bases from V and 1 from J; bases not matched to a gene: 5. The length of the CDR3 is 16 residues. CDR1 and CDR2 from the germline V gene are LGHDT and YNNKEL (reference sequence). This chain's CDR3 is CASSRGDRGTNEKLFF. Written as DNA, the CDR3 is TGTGCCAGCAGCCGCGGAGACAGGGGAACTAATGAAAAACTGTTTTTT.

The genes are TRBV19 and TRBJ1-1, with D possibly TRBD1 on 5 matching bases. Trimming cost V 9 bases and J 1 base, with 12 bases left between them. The germline gives CDR1 LNHDA, CDR2 SQIVND (reference sequence). The CDR3 covers 13 residues. The CDR3 DNA follows: TGTGCCAGCGGACAAACAGAGAACACTGAAGCTTTCTTT. Encoded protein: CASGQTENTEAFF.

The gene calls are TRBV6-5 and TRBJ2-2; 9 bases match TRBD1. The J segment lost 7 bases and the V segment lost 5 bases, leaving 5 bases of the junction unmatched. The germline gives CDR1 MNHEY, CDR2 SVGAGI. The CDR3 runs 14 residues. The CDR3 DNA follows: TGTGCCAGCAGTCCAGGGACAGGGTTCGGGGAGCTGTTTTTT. Amino acids: CASSPGTGFGELFF.

The J gene is TRBJ2-5, the V gene TRBV6-1; D is tentatively TRBD1 or TRBD2 (7 bases each). The CDR3 contains 23 residues. The V gene lost 1 base and the J gene lost 7 bases, with 40 bases spanning the gap. Germline V gene data show CDR1 as MNHNS and CDR2 as SASEGT. CDR3 residues: CASSEGGGQTMREGLSWGRTQYF. The CDR3 nucleotides are TGTGCCAGCAGTGAAGGAGGGGGACAGACAATGAGGGAGGGCCTCTCCTGGGGGCGGACCCAGTACTTC.

The chain recombines TRBV19 with TRBJ2-7; weak D call: TRBD2 (6 bases). Trimming left V 9 bases short and J 0 bases short, with 15 bases between. From germline, CDR1 is LNHDA and CDR2 SQIVND (reference sequence). CDR3 size: 14 residues. CDR3 DNA sequence: TGTGCCAGCGCCCCGGGACTCAACTCCTACGAGCAGTACGTC. Translated, it gives CASAPGLNSYEQYV.

The chain is built from TRBV5-3 and TRBJ2-3, with D uncertain. TRBV5-3 is sorted into the ORF group, with uncertain function. CDR3 length equals 14 residues. Trimming cost V 3 bases and J 0 bases, with 8 bases left between them. CDR3 DNA sequence: TGTGCCAGAAGCTGGGCCCCAAGCACAGATACGCAGTATTTT. Residues: CARSWAPSTDTQYF.

The chain employs TRBV4-3 and TRBJ2-7; 11 positions match TRBD2. Germline CDR1 is LGHNA and CDR2 is YSLEER. The length of the CDR3 is 17 residues. V trimming: 0 bases; J trimming: 7 bases; junction bases outside the gene matches: 11. The CDR3 coding sequence is TGCGCCAGCAGCCAAGATAGGGGGACTAGCGGTTACGAAGAGCAGTACTTC. It codes for CASSQDRGTSGYEEQYF.

This clone is a singleton in its sample. J is TRBJ1-1 and V is TRBV5-1; possible D gene TRBD1, 6 bases. In germline, CDR1 is SGHRS, CDR2 YFSETQ. The CDR3 totals 14 residues. Deletions cut 1 base from V and 1 base from J, with 8 bases between. The CDR3 region has the DNA TGCGCCAGCAGCTTGCTGGGACAGAACACTGAAGCTTTCTTT. Translated: CASSLLGQNTEAFF.

This chain uses TRBV4-2 with TRBJ1-1; 8 nucleotides align to TRBD1. This CDR3 is built from 15 residues. Germline V lookup: CDR1 LGHNA, CDR2 YNFKEQ. The J segment lost 1 base and the V segment lost 0 bases, leaving 1 base of the junction unmatched. The CDR3: CASSQEGTGNTEAFF. As DNA, the CDR3 is TGTGCCAGCAGCCAAGAGGGGACAGGGAACACTGAAGCTTTCTTT.